Listed below are T cell receptor beta chains from one sample, sequenced in a study of shared clonotypes between healthy human individuals. Only in-frame clones appear in the TCRdb table, and some are missing; sequencing was by immunoSEQ multiplex PCR. The sample has about 1 million clones; roughly 70% are singletons. Sequenced material: memory CD4+ T cells sorted from blood. Receptors were obtained from a man aged 18-30 years in good health. Both conserved end residues are part of each CDR3. The order of the fields is J gene, V gene, D gene, clone size, CDR3 DNA, CDR3 protein. A D gene is named only where the DNA matches it firmly. For some rows the clone size is stated as once, few or many, or as a class when expanded; others skip it.

TRBJ2-1 TRBV11-2 . . TGTGCCAGCAGCGTGGACAGTTTCTCCTACAATGAGCAGTTCTTC CASSVDSFSYNEQFF
TRBJ1-5 TRBV30 . few TGTGCCTGGAGTGCGGAGAGTTTAAGCAATCAGCCCCAGCATTTT CAWSAESLSNQPQHF
TRBJ2-7 TRBV4-3 . . TGCGCCAGCAGCCAAGAAAGCTCGAGCTCCTACGAGCAGTACTTC CASSQESSSSYEQYF
TRBJ1-4 TRBV2 TRBD1 once TGTGCCAGCAGGGACAGGGGGACAACTAATGAAAAACTGTTTTTT CASRDRGTTNEKLFF
TRBJ2-7 TRBV15 . . TGTGCCACCAGCAGGTTGACTGCCTCCCGCGAGCAGTACTTC CATSRLTASREQYF
TRBJ2-2 TRBV29-1 . . TGCAGCGTTAGACGTAACACCGGGGAGCTGTTTTTT CSVRRNTGELFF
TRBJ1-1 TRBV6-5 . . TGTGCCAGCAGTCTGCAGGGTAATAAAGCTTTCTTT CASSLQGNKAFF
TRBJ2-7 TRBV6-1 . few TGTGCCAGTCGGGGGGACAGCACCTACGAGCAGTACTTC CASRGDSTYEQYF
TRBJ1-2 TRBV5-1 . . TGCGCCAGCAGCCCGGACACCGGAGTCATGTATGGCTACACCTTC CASSPDTGVMYGYTF
TRBJ2-1 TRBV5-1 TRBD1 . TGCGCCAGCAGCAACTCCGGGACAGGGGGCGGCAATGAGCAGTTCTTC CASSNSGTGGGNEQFF
TRBJ2-4 TRBV5-6 . . TGTGCCAGCAGCTTTACTAGCTCGGACATTCAGTACTTC CASSFTSSDIQYF
TRBJ2-3 TRBV6-1 TRBD2 . TGTGCCAGCAGTGAACGAGCGGGGGGCCCCACAGATACGCAGTATTTT CASSERAGGPTDTQYF
TRBJ1-4 TRBV10-2 . . TGCGCCAGCTCACGGGACCCAACTAATGAAAAACTGTTTTTT CASSRDPTNEKLFF
TRBJ2-5 TRBV5-1 . . TGCGCCAGCAGCTTGGGACATGCCCAGGAGACCCAGTACTTC CASSLGHAQETQYF
TRBJ2-1 TRBV4-1 TRBD1 . TGCGCCAGCAGCAAAGGCGCCGGGACAGGGGCCTACAATGAGCAGTTCTTC CASSKGAGTGAYNEQFF
TRBJ1-4 TRBV27 . once TGTGCCAGCAGTTTGCGTCCTGCAACTAATGAAAAACTGTTTTTT CASSLRPATNEKLFF
TRBJ2-3 TRBV10-1 . . TGCGCCAGCAGTGCCGAAGGACGCACAGATACGCAGTATTTT CASSAEGRTDTQYF
TRBJ2-2 TRBV6-1 . . TGTGCCAGCAGTGAACAGGGTGGCACCGGGGAGCTGTTTTTT CASSEQGGTGELFF
TRBJ2-5 TRBV18 . . TGTGCCAGCTCTCCGGTCCGGGGTGGAGAGACCCAGTACTTC CASSPVRGGETQYF
TRBJ1-5 TRBV6-1 . few TGTGCCAGCAGTGCCTATAGCAATCAGCCCCAGCATTTT CASSAYSNQPQHF
TRBJ1-4 TRBV7-9 . . TGTGCCAGCAGCTCCCGTAACAACTGGAATGAAAAACTGTTTTTT CASSSRNNWNEKLFF
TRBJ1-4 TRBV6-5 . . TGTGCCAGCAGAGGAGAACTGGCTAATGAAAAACTGTTTTTT CASRGELANEKLFF
TRBJ2-7 TRBV11-1 . . TGTGCCAGCAGCTTAGCTGGGAACGAGCAGTACTTC CASSLAGNEQYF
TRBJ2-1 TRBV5-1 . . TGCGCCAGCAGCTTGGGGCCTGCGAGCTCCTACAATGAGCAGTTCTTC CASSLGPASSYNEQFF
TRBJ2-2 TRBV6-1 TRBD1 . TGTGCCTTAGGAGGGACAGGGATCACCGGGGAGCTGTTTTTT CALGGTGITGELFF
TRBJ1-5 TRBV5-5 . . TGTGCCAGCAGCTCGGGTTACGGCAATCAGCCCCAGCATTTT CASSSGYGNQPQHF
TRBJ2-7 TRBV11-2 . . TGTGCCAGCAGCCTGGACGGTTTTTACTACGAGCAGTACTTC CASSLDGFYYEQYF
TRBJ2-7 TRBV19 . . TGTGCCAGTAGTATAGCGCAGGGGCTCCTCGGGGAGCAGTACTTC CASSIAQGLLGEQYF
TRBJ1-3 TRBV11-1 . . TGTGCCAGCAGCAACACTTTTGGAAACACCATATATTTT CASSNTFGNTIYF
TRBJ1-1 TRBV7-9 . . TGTGCCAGCAGTCCCCAGTTGGGAGTGCGTGACACTGAAGCTTTCTTT CASSPQLGVRDTEAFF
TRBJ2-1 TRBV5-1 . . TGCGCCAGCAGCTGGGCCCCGACGGGGGCGGGAAATGAGCAGTTCTTC CASSWAPTGAGNEQFF
TRBJ1-5 TRBV7-2 . . TGTGCCAGCAGCTTCCGAGGGGGGGGCGGGAATCAGCCCCAGCATTTT CASSFRGGGGNQPQHF
TRBJ2-3 TRBV5-1 . . TGCGCCAGCAGCTTGCCGGCAGGGAGCACAGATACGCAGTATTTT CASSLPAGSTDTQYF
TRBJ1-6 TRBV6-5 . . TGTGCCAGCAGCACCCGGACAGAGAATTCACCCCTCCACTTT CASSTRTENSPLHF
TRBJ2-5 TRBV5-4 . . TGTGCCAGCAGCTTGGACAGCCTCCACCAAGAGACCCAGTACTTC CASSLDSLHQETQYF
TRBJ1-6 TRBV30 TRBD1 few TGTGCCTGGAGCACCAAGACAGGGGGGAATTCACCCCTCCACTTT CAWSTKTGGNSPLHF
TRBJ2-1 TRBV25-1 TRBD2 . TGTGCCAGCAGTGGACTAGCAAATATCAATGAGCAGTTCTTC CASSGLANINEQFF
TRBJ1-5 TRBV5-4 . . TGTGCCAGAAGCTTCTTGCCCGGGTGCAATCAGCCCCAGCATTTT CARSFLPGCNQPQHF
TRBJ1-1 TRBV28 TRBD1 . TGTGCCAGCAGTTTAGGGACAGGGGGTTTGAGAACTGAAGCTTTCTTT CASSLGTGGLRTEAFF
TRBJ1-2 TRBV19 . . TGTGCCAGTAGTATAGTGACACCCCAAGGGAGCTATGGCTACACCTTC CASSIVTPQGSYGYTF
TRBJ2-7 TRBV5-1 TRBD2 . TGCGCCAGCAGCTACCTAGCGGGAGAGTTCGACGAGCAGTACTTC CASSYLAGEFDEQYF
TRBJ1-4 TRBV6-5 TRBD1 few TGTGCCAGCAGTCCCGGACAGGGCTTTAGTGAAAAACTGTTTTTT CASSPGQGFSEKLFF
TRBJ1-1 TRBV6-1 . . TGTGCCAGCAGTGTTACAGGATCCACTGAAGCTTTCTTT CASSVTGSTEAFF
TRBJ2-5 TRBV5-4 TRBD1 . TGTGCCAGCAGCTTGGGCCCTCAGGACAGGGGAGGGACCCAGTACTTC CASSLGPQDRGGTQYF
TRBJ2-2 TRBV5-1 TRBD2 . TGCGCCAGCAGCTTGGCGGGACTAGCGGACACCGGGGAGCTGTTTTTT CASSLAGLADTGELFF
TRBJ1-1 TRBV6-6 . few TGTGCCAGCAGCGGTCTGGGGGCAGACACTGAAGCTTTCTTT CASSGLGADTEAFF
TRBJ2-5 TRBV2 . once TGTGCCAGCAGTGTTCTTGTACAAGAGACCCAGTACTTC CASSVLVQETQYF
TRBJ2-1 TRBV6-5 . . TGTGCCAGCAGCCCGCGGGTAGGTGAGCAGTTCTTC CASSPRVGEQFF
TRBJ1-3 TRBV30 . . TGTGCCTGGTCAGTGTTCTCTGGAAACACCATATATTTT CAWSVFSGNTIYF
TRBJ2-1 TRBV11-1 . . TGTGCCAGCAGCCCGGCCCCACTTTACAATGAGCAGTTCTTC CASSPAPLYNEQFF
TRBJ2-2 TRBV10-3 TRBD2 few TGTGCCATCAGTGGGACTAGTCCCGGGGAGCTGTTTTTT CAISGTSPGELFF
TRBJ1-4 TRBV9 . . TGTGCCAGCAGCGTAGGATGGTCGGAACCAACTAATGAAAAACTGTTTTTT CASSVGWSEPTNEKLFF
TRBJ2-1 TRBV9 . once TGTGCCAGCAGCGGTCACACCGGGGATGAGCAGTTCTTC CASSGHTGDEQFF
TRBJ1-4 TRBV10-3 . once TGTGCCATCAGTCCAGATAGACAGACAACTAATGAAAAACTGTTTTTT CAISPDRQTTNEKLFF
TRBJ2-5 TRBV5-1 TRBD2 . TGCGCCAGCAGCTTGTCGACTAGCAAGGAGACCCAGTACTTC CASSLSTSKETQYF